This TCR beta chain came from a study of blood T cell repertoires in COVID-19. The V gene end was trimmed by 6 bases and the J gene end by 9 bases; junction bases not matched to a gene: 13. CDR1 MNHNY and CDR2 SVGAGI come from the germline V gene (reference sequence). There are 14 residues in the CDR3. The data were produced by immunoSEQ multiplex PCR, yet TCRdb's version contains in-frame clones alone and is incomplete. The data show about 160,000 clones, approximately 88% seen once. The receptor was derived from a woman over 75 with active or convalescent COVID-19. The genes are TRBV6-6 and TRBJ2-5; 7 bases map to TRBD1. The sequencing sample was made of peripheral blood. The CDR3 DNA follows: TGTGCCAGCAGCCCAGAACGACAGGGTGGAGCCCAGTACTTC. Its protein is CASSPERQGGAQYF.